These T cell receptor beta chains were read from a single sample in a study of blood T cell repertoires in COVID-19. The assay was immunoSEQ multiplex PCR, and TCRdb's table has in-frame clones only and misses some. This sample has around 92,000 clones, with about 86% found just once. The specimen was peripheral blood. Source of these receptors: a woman aged 60-75 years in a cohort sampled during active or convalescent COVID-19. Both conserved end residues are part of each CDR3. The order of the fields is CDR3 protein, CDR3 DNA, J gene, D gene, clone size, V gene. D genes are given only for firm matches. Clone size is given for some rows only: seen once, a few or many times, or a class if the clone is expanded.

CASSPPTALGDTQYF TGTGCCAGCAGCCCGCCGACAGCCTTGGGGGATACGCAGTATTTT TRBJ2-3 . few TRBV11-2
CASSIQGSLYGYTF TGTGCCAGCAGCATCCAGGGGTCCCTTTATGGCTACACCTTC TRBJ1-2 . . TRBV6-5
CASSLEWAENSPLHF TGCGCCAGCAGCTTGGAATGGGCTGAGAATTCACCCCTCCACTTT TRBJ1-6 . . TRBV5-1
CASSEGLARENIQYF TGTGCCAGCAGCGAGGGACTCGCTCGAGAAAACATTCAGTACTTC TRBJ2-4 . once TRBV5-5
CASSPTPTTEAFF TGTGCCAGCAGCCCCACACCGACTACTGAAGCTTTCTTT TRBJ1-1 . . TRBV14
CASSIVGHSNQPQHF TGTGCCAGTAGTATAGTAGGACATAGCAATCAGCCCCAGCATTTT TRBJ1-5 . . TRBV19
CASTRDENTIYF TGTGCCAGCACCAGGGATGAAAACACCATATATTTT TRBJ1-3 . . TRBV9
CASSGGAANEKLFF TGCGCCAGCAGCGGGGGGGCGGCTAATGAAAAACTGTTTTTT TRBJ1-4 . . TRBV5-1
CAWRGREVSTDTQYF TGTGCCTGGAGAGGGAGGGAAGTAAGCACAGATACGCAGTATTTT TRBJ2-3 TRBD2 . TRBV30
CASSLYPTGVYQETQYF TGTGCCAGCAGCCTTTACCCGACAGGGGTGTACCAAGAGACCCAGTACTTC TRBJ2-5 TRBD1 . TRBV7-2
CASSLRSTGELFF TGTGCCAGCAGTTTGCGGAGCACCGGGGAGCTGTTTTTT TRBJ2-2 . . TRBV12-3/TRBV12-4
CASTRTGEGSPLHF TGTGCCAGCACCCGGACAGGGGAGGGTTCACCCCTCCACTTT TRBJ1-6 TRBD1 few TRBV6-5
CASSLQGQKLFF TGTGCCAGCAGCCTCCAGGGGCAAAAACTGTTTTTT TRBJ1-4 . once TRBV3-1/TRBV3-2
CASSPRGGVGYGYTF TGTGCCAGCAGCCCGAGGGGGGGGGTAGGGTATGGCTACACCTTC TRBJ1-2 . . TRBV7-2
CASSHGYGYTF TGTGCCAGCAGCCACGGCTATGGCTACACCTTC TRBJ1-2 . . TRBV3-1/TRBV3-2
CASNRNRDEKLFF TGTGCCAGCAATCGAAACAGGGATGAAAAACTGTTTTTT TRBJ1-4 . . TRBV2
CASSEQGDAEAFF TGTGCCAGCTCAGAACAGGGGGACGCTGAAGCTTTCTTT TRBJ1-1 TRBD1 . TRBV18
CASSLVQGMDYGYTF TGTGCCAGCAGCTTGGTACAGGGTATGGACTATGGCTACACCTTC TRBJ1-2 . . TRBV5-4
CASSPTGLAGGAYEQYF TGTGCCAGCAGCCCAACCGGACTAGCGGGGGGCGCCTACGAGCAGTACTTC TRBJ2-7 TRBD2 . TRBV7-2
CASSIGRGEQYF TGTGCCAGTAGTATAGGTAGAGGCGAGCAGTACTTC TRBJ2-7 . . TRBV19
CASSFRTGNGYTF TGTGCCAGCAGTTTTCGGACAGGGAATGGCTACACCTTC TRBJ1-2 TRBD1 . TRBV27
CAGGREGLYEQYF TGTGCCGGGGGGCGGGAGGGCCTATACGAGCAGTACTTC TRBJ2-7 TRBD2 . TRBV2
CASSYFAGGRGNTIYF TGTGCCAGCAGTTACTTTGCAGGGGGTCGAGGAAACACCATATATTTT TRBJ1-3 TRBD1 . TRBV6-5
CASSLTLAGNGETQYF TGTGCCAGCAGCTTAACGCTGGCAGGGAACGGAGAGACCCAGTACTTC TRBJ2-5 . once TRBV7-3
CASSQSGGSGANVLTF TGCGCCAGCAGTCAATCGGGGGGATCTGGGGCCAACGTCCTGACTTTC TRBJ2-6 . once TRBV23-1
CAISQGQDIQYF TGTGCCATCAGCCAGGGGCAGGACATTCAGTACTTC TRBJ2-4 . . TRBV10-3
CASSAVADVRGAAFF TGCGCCAGCAGCGCCGTCGCGGACGTCAGGGGGGCAGCTTTCTTT TRBJ1-1 TRBD1 once TRBV5-1
CASSSQGSYDTQYF TGTGCCAGCAGCTCCCAGGGGTCCTATGATACGCAGTATTTT TRBJ2-3 . . TRBV3-1/TRBV3-2
CASSSDGGEVYNEQFF TGTGCCAGCAGTTCCGATGGGGGGGAAGTCTACAATGAGCAGTTCTTC TRBJ2-1 TRBD2 . TRBV5-6
CASSLGIRNEQFF TGTGCCAGCAGCTTAGGCATCCGGAATGAGCAGTTCTTC TRBJ2-1 . . TRBV7-2
CASSLVKSGGVEKLFF TGTGCCAGCAGCTTGGTCAAATCAGGGGGCGTAGAAAAACTGTTTTTT TRBJ1-4 TRBD1 . TRBV5-5
CASSASGSTGELFF TGTGCCAGCAGCGCTAGCGGGAGTACCGGGGAGCTGTTTTTT TRBJ2-2 TRBD2 few TRBV9
CASSDVAALGYTF TGTGCCAGCAGTGATGTGGCAGCGTTAGGCTACACCTTC TRBJ1-2 . . TRBV2
CASSAGNGNQPQHF TGTGCCAGCAGCGCAGGGAATGGCAATCAGCCCCAGCATTTT TRBJ1-5 . . TRBV7-2
CASSLVRDSPLHF TGTGCCAGCAGCTTAGTCAGGGATTCACCCCTCCACTTT TRBJ1-6 . . TRBV7-2
CASSPRTSGSYNEQFF TGTGCCAGCAGCCCTCGTACTAGCGGCTCCTACAATGAGCAGTTCTTC TRBJ2-1 TRBD2 . TRBV6-2/TRBV6-3
CASSQAGAPQGYTF TGTGCCAGCAGCCAAGCTGGAGCCCCGCAGGGCTACACCTTC TRBJ1-2 . . TRBV5-8
CASGGQPDTQYF TGTGCCAGCGGAGGACAGCCAGATACGCAGTATTTT TRBJ2-3 . once TRBV2
CASSPRSLYEQYF TGTGCCAGCAGTCCCCGTTCCCTCTACGAGCAGTACTTC TRBJ2-7 . many TRBV2
CASSKGPPRGDTEAFF TGTGCCAGCAGCAAAGGACCGCCCAGGGGCGACACTGAAGCTTTCTTT TRBJ1-1 . . TRBV21-1
CASSPQGLDTEAFF TGTGCCAGCTCACCCCAGGGGCTGGACACTGAAGCTTTCTTT TRBJ1-1 . once TRBV18
CASSGTSGGGTDTQYF TGTGCCAGCAGCGGGACTAGCGGGGGCGGCACAGATACGCAGTATTTT TRBJ2-3 TRBD2 . TRBV7-6
CASSIEGGIGEKLFF TGTGCCAGTAGTATAGAGGGGGGAATCGGAGAAAAACTGTTTTTT TRBJ1-4 . . TRBV19
CASSPRGVSEKLFF TGTGCCAGCAGCCCCAGGGGGGTTAGTGAAAAACTGTTTTTT TRBJ1-4 TRBD1 . TRBV4-2
CASRLEGNQPQHF TGTGCCAGCAGGTTGGAGGGCAATCAGCCCCAGCATTTT TRBJ1-5 . . TRBV12-3/TRBV12-4
CASSAGRNYGYTF TGTGCCAGTAGTGCGGGACGGAACTATGGCTACACCTTC TRBJ1-2 . . TRBV19
CASLAGGKTDTQYF TGCGCCAGTCTAGCGGGAGGGAAGACAGATACGCAGTATTTT TRBJ2-3 TRBD2 . TRBV5-1
CASSLVGRRALYF TGTGCCAGCAGCTTAGTGGGCAGGAGGGCACTATACTTC TRBJ2-7 . . TRBV11-2
CASSRRDRGLYEQYF TGTGCCAGCAGTCGCCGGGACAGGGGTTTATACGAGCAGTACTTC TRBJ2-7 TRBD1 . TRBV6-5
CASSDYRGRTGGANTGELFF TGTGCCAGTAGTGACTACAGGGGGCGGACGGGAGGAGCGAACACCGGGGAGCTGTTTTTT TRBJ2-2 TRBD1 . TRBV19